These T cell receptor beta chains were read from a single sample in a study of blood T cells in healthy people across ages. Each CDR3 protein gets one entry after TCRdb re-called the 5' RACE reads with MiXCR. The sample carries 850,000 to 1,000,000 distinct CDR3 sequences, 48% recorded once. Sample: blood. These receptors were obtained from a man aged 25 to 40 in good health. The CDR3 runs from the conserved cysteine through the conserved F or W. The D gene is left open where the match is weak. Clone sizes are given selectively: once, few, many, or a class where the clone is expanded.

d_call	j_call	v_call	clone_size	cdr3_nt	cdr3_aa
TRBD1	TRBJ2-7	TRBV5-6	few	TGTGCCAGCAGCCGACCGGGACAGAGATCCTACGAGCAGTACTTC	CASSRPGQRSYEQYF
TRBD1	TRBJ2-7	TRBV27	.	TGTGCCAGCACCTCGACAGGGGACGAGCAGTACTTC	CASTSTGDEQYF
TRBD2	TRBJ2-5	TRBV6-1	few	TGTGCCAGCAGACTAGCGGGGGACATGTACCAAGAGACCCAGTACTTC	CASRLAGDMYQETQYF
.	TRBJ2-1	TRBV12-3/TRBV12-4	.	TGTGCCAGCAGTTTACGCAGGCCAGAGCAGTTCTTC	CASSLRRPEQFF
.	TRBJ2-5	TRBV3-1	.	TGTGCCAGCAGCGGTATAATCGCCAAAGAGACCCAGTACTTC	CASSGIIAKETQYF
.	TRBJ2-7	TRBV12-3/TRBV12-4	.	TGTGCCAGCAGTCCGAAGTCCCGGGCCGAGCAGTACTTC	CASSPKSRAEQYF
.	TRBJ2-1	TRBV7-8	few	TGTGCCAGCAGCTTAGTGGCAGCCCAGCAGTTCTTC	CASSLVAAQQFF
TRBD2	TRBJ2-5	TRBV6-5	few	TGTGCCAGCTCCGATAGCGGGGGACGGGAGACCCAGTACTTC	CASSDSGGRETQYF
TRBD2	TRBJ2-2	TRBV9	.	TGTGCCAGCAGCGCCCAGACTAGCGGGGGGACCCCGAACACCGGGGAGCTGTTTTTT	CASSAQTSGGTPNTGELFF
.	TRBJ2-7	TRBV7-2	few	TGTGCCAGCAGCCACGGTATCGGGTACGAGCAGTACTTC	CASSHGIGYEQYF
.	TRBJ2-1	TRBV20-1	.	TGCAGTGCCATTACTACACAAGGACGGACAAACTACAATGAGCAGTTCTTC	CSAITTQGRTNYNEQFF
TRBD1	TRBJ1-4	TRBV7-9	.	TGTGCCAACAGCCCTGGGACAGGGGGGGAAAAACTGTTTTTT	CANSPGTGGEKLFF
.	TRBJ1-2	TRBV6-1	.	TGTGCCAGCAGTGGGACAGTATGGAGGACCTCTAACTATGGCTACACCTTC	CASSGTVWRTSNYGYTF
.	TRBJ2-7	TRBV6-5	few	TGTGCCAGCAGTTATTCCAAAAACCCCTACGAGCAGTACTTC	CASSYSKNPYEQYF
.	TRBJ2-6	TRBV27	few	TGTGCCAGCAGTTCCGCAGGCTCTGGGGCCAACGTCCTGACTTTC	CASSSAGSGANVLTF